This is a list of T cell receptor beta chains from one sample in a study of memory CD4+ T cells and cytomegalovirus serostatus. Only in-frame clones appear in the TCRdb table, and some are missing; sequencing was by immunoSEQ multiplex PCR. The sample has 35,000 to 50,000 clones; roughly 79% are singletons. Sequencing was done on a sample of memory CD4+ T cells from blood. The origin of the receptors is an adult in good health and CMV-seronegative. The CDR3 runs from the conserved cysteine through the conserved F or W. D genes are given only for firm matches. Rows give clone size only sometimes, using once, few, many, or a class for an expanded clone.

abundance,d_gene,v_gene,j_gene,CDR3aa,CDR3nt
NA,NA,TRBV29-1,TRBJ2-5,CSVDLGWETQYF,TGCAGCGTTGACCTGGGGTGGGAGACCCAGTACTTC
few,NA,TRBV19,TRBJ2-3,CASKGSTDTQYF,TGTGCCAGTAAGGGGAGCACAGATACGCAGTATTTT
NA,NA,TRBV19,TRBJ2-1,CASRGRGVRSYNEQFF,TGTGCCAGTCGCGGCAGAGGGGTTAGATCCTACAATGAGCAGTTCTTC
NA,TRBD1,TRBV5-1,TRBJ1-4,CASSSGQGSTNEKLFF,TGCGCCAGCAGCTCGGGACAGGGGTCAACTAATGAAAAACTGTTTTTT
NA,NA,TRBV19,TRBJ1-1,CASRGGGWNTEAFF,TGTGCCAGCCGAGGGGGGGGCTGGAACACTGAAGCTTTCTTT
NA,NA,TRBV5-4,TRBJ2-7,CASQVSASPTYEQYF,TGTGCCTCCCAAGTTAGTGCCAGTCCGACCTACGAGCAGTACTTC
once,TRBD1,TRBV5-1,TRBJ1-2,CASKEGGRGGYTF,TGCGCCAGCAAGGAAGGGGGCCGGGGAGGCTACACCTTC
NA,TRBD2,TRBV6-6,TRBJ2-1,CAVRTSGDNEQFF,TGTGCCGTGCGGACTAGCGGGGACAATGAGCAGTTCTTC
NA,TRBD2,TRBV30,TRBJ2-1,CAWSPQAGGLSQFF,TGTGCCTGGAGTCCTCAAGCGGGGGGGCTTTCACAGTTCTTC
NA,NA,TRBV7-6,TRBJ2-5,CASSLQGRWETQYF,TGTGCCAGCAGCCTCCAGGGGCGGTGGGAGACCCAGTACTTC
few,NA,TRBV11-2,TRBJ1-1,CASIPPGGSGDTEAFF,TGTGCCAGCATCCCCCCCGGGGGGTCAGGGGACACTGAAGCTTTCTTT
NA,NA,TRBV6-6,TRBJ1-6,CASRGVGVDNSPLHF,TGTGCCAGCAGAGGGGTAGGGGTGGATAATTCACCCCTCCACTTT
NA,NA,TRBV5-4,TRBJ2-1,CASSLALRKNEQFF,TGTGCCAGCAGCTTGGCCCTCCGTAAAAATGAGCAGTTCTTC
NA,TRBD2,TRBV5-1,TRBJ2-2,CASRGVAGASNTGELFF,TGCGCCAGCAGGGGGGTAGCGGGGGCCTCGAACACCGGGGAGCTGTTTTTT
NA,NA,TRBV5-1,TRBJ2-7,CASSFLTSGTTPYEQYF,TGCGCCAGCAGCTTTTTGACCTCCGGGACAACCCCCTACGAGCAGTACTTC
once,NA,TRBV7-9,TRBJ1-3,CASSPASGSGNTIYF,TGTGCCAGCAGCCCCGCAAGCGGCTCTGGAAACACCATATATTTT
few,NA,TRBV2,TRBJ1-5,CASSGQPNQPQHF,TGTGCCAGCAGTGGACAGCCAAATCAGCCCCAGCATTTT
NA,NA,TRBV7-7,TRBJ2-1,CASSLAGQYNEQFF,TGTGCTAGCAGCTTAGCCGGACAGTACAATGAGCAGTTCTTC
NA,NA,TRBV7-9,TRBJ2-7,CASSLDLGGAYEQYF,TGTGCCAGCAGCTTAGACTTGGGTGGGGCCTACGAGCAGTACTTC
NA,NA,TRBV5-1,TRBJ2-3,CASSLVGANTDTQYF,TGCGCCAGCAGCTTGGTAGGAGCTAACACAGATACGCAGTATTTT
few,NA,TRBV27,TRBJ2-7,CASSFFPPGPAYEQYF,TGTGCCAGCAGTTTCTTCCCACCGGGACCGGCATACGAGCAGTACTTC
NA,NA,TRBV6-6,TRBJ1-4,CASKARGNEKLFF,TGTGCCAGCAAGGCCAGGGGTAATGAAAAACTGTTTTTT
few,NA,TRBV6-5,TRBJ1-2,CASRSSNYGYTF,TGTGCCAGCAGGAGCAGCAACTATGGCTACACCTTC
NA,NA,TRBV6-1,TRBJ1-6,CASKMQAPNSPLHF,TGTGCCAGCAAGATGCAGGCCCCAAATTCACCCCTCCACTTT
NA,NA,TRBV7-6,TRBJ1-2,CASSPRPSGNLYGYTF,TGTGCCAGCAGCCCGAGACCCTCCGGTAATTTATATGGCTACACCTTC
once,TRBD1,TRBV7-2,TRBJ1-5,CASSYGTGASGQPQHF,TGTGCCAGCAGCTACGGGACAGGGGCATCTGGTCAGCCCCAGCATTTT
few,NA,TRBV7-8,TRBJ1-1,CASSFQGGVGAFF,TGTGCCAGCAGCTTTCAGGGAGGGGTAGGAGCTTTCTTT